The clone carrying this T cell receptor beta chain was observed once. This table comes from immunoSEQ multiplex PCR, and its TCRdb copy is limited to in-frame clones, with some not included. This sample has 40,000 or so clones, with approximately 89% found just once. These data are taken from a study of T cell changes during pregnancy in multiple sclerosis. The junction had 8 bases not matched to a gene; V was cut back by 2 bases and J by 4 bases. The V gene's germline CDR1 is SEHNR and CDR2 FQNEAQ (reference sequence). This CDR3 comprises 16 residues. This clonotype originated in a female donor with multiple sclerosis, enrolled in a pregnancy study. The sequencing here drew on CD4+ T cells from peripheral blood mononuclear cells, taken in the first trimester of pregnancy. The chain has TRBV7-9 and TRBJ2-5, with TRBD2 matching 9 bases. The CDR3 region is CASSLSSGRYGETQYF. The CDR3 bases are TGTGCCAGCAGCTTATCGAGCGGGAGGTACGGAGAGACCCAGTACTTC.